This passage covers 24 T cell receptor beta chains from one sample sequenced in a study of tumor-infiltrating lymphocytes in localized non-small cell lung cancer. The repertoire was sequenced with immunoSEQ multiplex PCR; TCRdb's copy has only in-frame clones and lacks some. The repertoire includes some 14,000 clones, around two thirds of them detected once, and approximately 20% sits in the top ten. Sample: uninvolved lung tissue not adjacent to the tumor. Receptors originate from a human donor with non-small cell lung cancer.

The rearrangement uses TRBV11-2 and TRBJ1-2; 7 positions agree with TRBD1. The J segment lost 6 bases and the V segment lost 6 bases, leaving 7 bases of the junction unmatched. This CDR3 comprises 13 residues. Per germline, CDR1 SGHAT and CDR2 FQNNGV. The DNA of the CDR3 is TGTGCCAGCAGATCGACAGGGATACATGGCTACACCTTC. Amino acid sequence: CASRSTGIHGYTF.

The gene calls are TRBV27 and TRBJ2-1, with 10 bases that match TRBD2. The V gene's germline CDR1 is MNHEY and CDR2 SMNVEV (reference sequence). The V segment lost 4 bases and the J segment 7 bases; nucleotides outside the gene matches: 7. The CDR3 sequence is 15 residues long. CDR3 in DNA: TGTGCCAGCAGTTCTGGGGCTAGCGGGAGAAATGAGCAGTTCTTC. Translated, it gives CASSSGASGRNEQFF.

This chain joins TRBV9 and TRBJ1-2; D may be TRBD1 (6 bases). V lost 4 bases and J 3 bases, leaving 16 bases between the germline ends. Germline CDR1 SGDLS, CDR2 YYNGEE. The CDR3 has 15 amino acids. CDR3 nucleotides: TGTGCCAGCAGCCCAGCGGCAGGGGCACACTATGGCTACACCTTC. Its protein product is CASSPAAGAHYGYTF.

The chain is built from TRBV7-2 and TRBJ2-2; D is ambiguous. In germline, CDR1 is SGHTA, CDR2 FQGNSA. The CDR3 covers 15 residues. V shed 1 base and J shed 1 base, with 7 bases lying between them. CDR3 sequence (DNA): TGTGCCAGCAGCTTAGTTGTCCTGAACACCGGGGAGCTGTTTTTT. It translates to CASSLVVLNTGELFF. The variable domain in full, completed from reference TRBV7-2 and TRBJ2-2, reads GAGVSQSPSNKVTEKGKDVELRCDPISGHTALYWYRQSLGQGLEFLIYFQGNSAPDKSGLPSDRFSAERTGGSVSTLTIQRTQQEDSAVYLCASSLVVLNTGELFFGEGSRLTVL.

The gene calls are TRBV28 and TRBJ1-3, with D possibly being TRBD1 (5 bases). This CDR3 has 16 amino acids. Trimming removed 4 bases at V and 3 bases at J, with 16 bases between. The germline V gene encodes CDR1 MDHEN and CDR2 SYDVKM. The CDR3 loop is CASSSGAARDGNTIYF. The CDR3, as DNA: TGTGCCAGCAGTTCCGGGGCAGCGAGAGATGGAAACACCATATATTTT.

The chain is built from TRBV28 and TRBJ1-5; D perhaps matches TRBD1 (5 bases). CDR1 and CDR2 (germline): MDHEN, SYDVKM. This CDR3 comprises 12 residues. V lost 8 bases, J lost 7 bases, and 12 bases lay in between. CDR3 protein: CASELGTQPQHF. CDR3 sequence (DNA): TGTGCCAGCGAATTGGGGACCCAGCCCCAGCATTTT.

The chain is built from TRBV19 and TRBJ2-6; D may be TRBD2 (7 bases). The length of the CDR3 is 18 residues. V was cut by 6 bases and J by 2 bases, with 20 bases left in between. Germline lookup yields CDR1 LNHDA and CDR2 SQIVND (reference sequence). This CDR3 reads CASRTGRGGKTGANVLTF. The CDR3, as DNA: TGTGCCAGTAGAACGGGGAGGGGGGGGAAAACTGGGGCCAACGTCCTGACTTTC. The full variable domain, with the rest looked up from reference TRBV19 and TRBJ2-6, is DGGITQSPKYLFRKEGQNVTLSCEQNLNHDAMYWYRQDPGQGLRLIYYSQIVNDFQKGDIAEGYSVSREKKESFPLTVTSAQKNPTAFYLCASRTGRGGKTGANVLTFGAGSRLTVL.

This clone showed up just once. The V gene is TRBV11-2, the J gene TRBJ1-1; unclear D gene. From germline, CDR1 is SGHAT and CDR2 FQNNGV. The CDR3 totals 13 residues. V shed 2 bases and J shed 4 bases, with 8 bases lying between them. Here the CDR3 reads CASSLTPSTEAFF. DNA of the CDR3: TGTGCCAGCAGCTTAACCCCTAGCACTGAAGCTTTCTTT.

The V and J genes are TRBV27 and TRBJ2-7; no reliable D call. The CDR3 runs to 14 residues. The germline V gene encodes CDR1 MNHEY and CDR2 SMNVEV (reference sequence). The V end was cut by 2 bases, the J end by 2 bases, with 10 bases between. The CDR3 loop is CASSLAPGAYEQYF. The DNA for the CDR3 is TGTGCCAGCAGTTTAGCCCCGGGCGCCTACGAGCAGTACTTC.

This clone was detected only a few times. The chain couples TRBV30 to TRBJ1-1, with D hard to call. CDR3 length: 15 amino acids. The ends were cut back, 4 bases at V and 1 base at J, with 16 bases in the middle. Germline V CDR1 and CDR2: GTSNPN, SVGIG (reference sequence). The CDR3 spells CAWTNQNHRNTEAFF. CDR3 nucleotides: TGTGCCTGGACCAATCAAAACCACCGGAACACTGAAGCTTTCTTT.

The V and J genes are TRBV11-2 and TRBJ1-1; D possibly corresponds to TRBD1 (5 bases). Germline V CDR1 and CDR2: SGHAT, FQNNGV. Trimming removed 3 bases at V and 1 base at J, with 12 bases between. The length of the CDR3 is 15 residues. The CDR3 reads CASSFMRGWNTEAFF. The CDR3 coding sequence is TGTGCCAGCAGCTTTATGAGGGGATGGAACACTGAAGCTTTCTTT.

The genes are TRBV2 and TRBJ1-1; no definite D call. V lost 2 bases to trimming and J lost 1 base, with 11 bases between them. CDR1 and CDR2 from the germline V gene are SNHLY and FYNNEI. The CDR3 contains 15 residues. The CDR3 sequence: CASSERVWGNTEAFF. Here the CDR3 DNA reads TGTGCCAGCAGTGAAAGGGTGTGGGGGAACACTGAAGCTTTCTTT.

The chain couples TRBV6-5 to TRBJ1-1; D is unresolved. In germline, CDR1 is MNHEY, CDR2 SVGAGI. Trimming left V 7 bases short and J 0 bases short, with 15 bases between. The CDR3 contains 15 residues. The CDR3 coding sequence is TGTGCCAGCACCCCGGGTACGCGGGTGAACACTGAAGCTTTCTTT. Amino acid sequence: CASTPGTRVNTEAFF.

Comment on this clone: A much bigger clone sits one base away, suggesting this may be a read error. The V call is TRBV7-2, the J call TRBJ2-3; D call uncertain. This CDR3 spans 11 amino acids. V dropped 5 bases and J dropped 2 bases, with 2 bases sitting between them. CDR1 SGHTA and CDR2 FQGNSA come from the germline V gene. Here the CDR3 DNA reads TGTGCCAGCAGCATCACAGATACGCAGTATTTT. Encoded protein: CASSITDTQYF.

A single count supports this clone. The chain has TRBV6-6 and TRBJ2-7; no firm D call. V lost 2 bases and J lost 3, with 11 bases in between. The CDR3 loop spans 14 amino acids. Germline values: CDR1 MNHNY, CDR2 SVGAGI (reference sequence). CDR3 DNA: TGTGCCAGCAGTTACCCCGACCAGGTCTACGAGCAGTACTTC. It specifies CASSYPDQVYEQYF.

A single count supports this clone. This chain uses TRBV7-6 with TRBJ2-7; 9 bases agree with TRBD2. CDR1 is SGHVS and CDR2 is FNYEAQ in the germline V gene. The CDR3 has 18 residues. V shed 5 bases and J 1 base; nucleotides not matched to a gene: 15. Here the CDR3 DNA reads TGTGCCAGCAGCCTCGGCATGCGGGGGGGAGTGGAATCCTACGAGCAGTACTTC. Protein sequence: CASSLGMRGGVESYEQYF.

The rearrangement links TRBV4-3 to TRBJ2-5; 10 bases match TRBD2. Germline loops: CDR1 LGHNA, CDR2 YSLEER. This CDR3 spans 15 amino acids. V lost 4 bases, J lost 4 bases, and 6 bases stayed unmatched. DNA for the CDR3: TGCGCCAGCAGCCCGGGACTAGCGATAACAGAGACCCAGTACTTC. Translation gives CASSPGLAITETQYF.

The CDR3 loop reads CASSTFWGNTEAFF. DNA for the CDR3: TGTGCCAGCTCGACCTTCTGGGGGAACACTGAAGCTTTCTTT. This sequence joins TRBV13 and TRBJ1-1, with D unresolved. Per the germline V gene, CDR1 is PRHDT and CDR2 is FYEKMQ (reference sequence). The CDR3 is 14 residues long. V lost 8 bases and J 1 base, leaving 14 bases between the germline ends.

This clone showed up just a few times. V usage is TRBV6-1 and J usage is TRBJ2-7; 7 bases map to TRBD2. The CDR3 length is 13 residues. J was trimmed by 5 bases and V by 4 bases; bases with no gene match: 5. Germline CDR1 is MNHNS and CDR2 is SASEGT. CDR3 nucleotide sequence: TGTGCCAGCAGTGTTGCGGGGGAAAACGAGCAGTACTTC. Amino acid sequence: CASSVAGENEQYF.

The chain is built from TRBV7-8 and TRBJ1-4; the D is unclear. The CDR3 is 16 amino acids. Trimming removed 5 bases from V and 4 bases from J, with 17 bases in between. In germline, CDR1 is SGHVS, CDR2 FQNEAQ. CDR3 coding DNA: TGTGCCAGCAGCCCTCGGACCACCCGCGTTAATGAAAAACTGTTTTTT. It codes for CASSPRTTRVNEKLFF.

The rearrangement joins TRBV5-1 to TRBJ1-2, with a possible D match to TRBD1 (6 bases). The CDR3 extends over 12 amino acids. Per germline, CDR1 SGHRS and CDR2 YFSETQ. Deletions cut 3 bases from V and 8 bases from J, with 11 bases between. CDR3 sequence (DNA): TGCGCCAGCAGCTCTACAGGGACCGGCTACACCTTC. Translation gives CASSSTGTGYTF. The full variable domain, completed using reference TRBV5-1 and TRBJ1-2, is KAGVTQTPRYLIKTRGQQVTLSCSPISGHRSVSWYQQTPGQGLQFLFEYFSETQRNKGNFPGRFSGRQFSNSRSEMNVSTLELGDSALYLCASSSTGTGYTFGSGTRLTVV.

This chain joins TRBV10-3 and TRBJ1-1; D might be TRBD1 (5 bases). This CDR3 contains 14 residues. The germline V gene has CDR1 ENHRY and CDR2 SYGVKD. Trimming stripped 4 bases from V and 5 bases from J, with 14 bases between. The chain's CDR3 is CAISVGGGFTEAFF. In DNA, the CDR3 is TGTGCCATCAGTGTTGGTGGGGGGTTTACTGAAGCTTTCTTT.

CDR3 region: CASSGAGRAFF. CDR3 DNA: TGTGCCAGCAGTGGGGCAGGGCGAGCTTTCTTT. The genes are TRBV25-1 and TRBJ1-1, with D possibly matching TRBD1 (5 bases). V lost 4 bases to trimming and J lost 10 bases, with 10 bases between them. This CDR3 has 11 amino acids. From germline, CDR1 is MGHDK and CDR2 SYGVNS.

The V gene is TRBV9, the J gene TRBJ2-7, with 9 bases matching TRBD2. The V segment lost 0 bases and the J segment 4 bases; nucleotides outside the gene matches: 8. Germline loops: CDR1 SGDLS, CDR2 YYNGEE. The CDR3 totals 16 residues. CDR3: CASSVEGSGSVYEQYF. The CDR3 nucleotides read TGTGCCAGCAGCGTAGAGGGTAGCGGGAGCGTATACGAGCAGTACTTC.